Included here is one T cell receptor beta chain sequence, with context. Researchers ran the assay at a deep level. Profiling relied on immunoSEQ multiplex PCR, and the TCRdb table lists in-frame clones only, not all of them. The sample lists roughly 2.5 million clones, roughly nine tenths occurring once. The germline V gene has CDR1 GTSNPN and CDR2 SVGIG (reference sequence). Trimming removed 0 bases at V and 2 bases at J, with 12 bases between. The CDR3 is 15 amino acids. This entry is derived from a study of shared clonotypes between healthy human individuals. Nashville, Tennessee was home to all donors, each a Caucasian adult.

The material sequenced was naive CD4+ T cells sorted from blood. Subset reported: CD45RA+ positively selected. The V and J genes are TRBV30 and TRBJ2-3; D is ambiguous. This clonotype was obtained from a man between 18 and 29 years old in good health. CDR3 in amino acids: CAWSVLRALTDTQYF. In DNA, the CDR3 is TGTGCCTGGAGTGTACTCCGGGCGCTCACAGATACGCAGTATTTT.